This T cell receptor beta chain was observed in a study of blood T cell repertoires in COVID-19. Original analysis: From reference gene primer amplification, estimates of nucleated cell counts were derived. Only in-frame clones appear in the TCRdb table, and some are missing; sequencing was by immunoSEQ multiplex PCR. That table supplies the V and J calls and clone size; D and trimming were determined from the DNA. The sample lists 200,000 to 250,000 clones, about 83% occurring once. The germline CDR1 and CDR2 sequences are MDHEN and SYDVKM. This CDR3 spans 15 amino acids. J gave up 5 bases and V 3 bases, and 7 bases lay outside the gene matches. Study members were between 18 and 89 years old and lived in roughly 24 US regions.

The chain recombines TRBV28 with TRBJ2-1; 7 bases are a match to TRBD2. The receptor was derived from a woman in her 50s who had recovered from COVID-19. The sample comprised PBMCs or T cells enriched from blood (not recorded which). The chain's CDR3 is CASSFLKRGNNEQFF. In DNA form, the CDR3 reads TGTGCCAGCAGTTTCCTAAAGCGGGGCAACAATGAGCAGTTCTTC.